One and the same sample provided the 4 T cell receptor beta chains below, sequenced in a study of T cells in Graves' hyperthyroidism and ophthalmopathy. The source material, RNA transcripts, was used to amplify TCR beta CDR3 regions. Initially, a first-round RT-PCR of the TCR CDR3 employed the HTBI primer set. TCRdb analysed the multiplex PCR reads with MiXCR anew, one entry per CDR3 protein. Among 650,000 to 850,000 distinct CDR3 sequences listed, around 19% were seen once. Sequencing input: blood. Source of these receptors: a woman aged 50 to 60 with Graves' hyperthyroidism that later progressed to Graves' ophthalmopathy.

At least ten counts were recorded for this clonotype. CDR3: CASSQARGRSYEQYF. The CDR3 DNA reads TGTGCCAGCAGCCAAGCACGGGGGCGGTCCTACGAGCAGTACTTC. V is TRBV3-1 and J is TRBJ2-7, with D perhaps being TRBD1 or TRBD2 (6 bases each). The length of the CDR3 is 15 residues. Germline-derived CDR1 and CDR2 are LGHDT and YNNKEL (reference sequence). Between the trimmed V and J ends, which lost 1 base and 1 base, there was a span of 11 bases.

This clonotype was seen only a few times. The chain employs TRBV6-1 and TRBJ2-1; D remains ambiguous. Trimming cost V 8 bases and J 3 bases, with 5 bases left between them. The CDR3 consists of 11 residues. CDR1 is MNHNS and CDR2 is SASEGT in the germline V gene. The CDR3 DNA reads as TGTGCCAGCTTGGTCTACAATGAGCAGTTCTTC. Protein: CASLVYNEQFF.

The V gene is TRBV13, the J gene TRBJ1-1; tentatively, D is TRBD1 (5 bases). The germline CDR1 and CDR2 sequences are PRHDT and FYEKMQ (reference sequence). The CDR3 extends over 15 amino acids. Between the trimmed V and J ends, which lost 4 bases and 7 bases, there was a span of 19 bases. CDR3 coding DNA: TGTGCCAGCAGCTCCCCCGAGGGGCTTGGCCTTGAAGCTTTCTTT. It specifies CASSSPEGLGLEAFF.

The rearrangement links TRBV11-2 to TRBJ1-3; D gene unclear. This CDR3 has 14 amino acids. V was shortened by 3 bases and J by 0 bases, with 6 bases between the two germline ends. Germline assignment: CDR1 SGHAT and CDR2 FQNNGV. For the CDR3, the DNA is TGTGCCAGCAGCTTTGAAAACTCTGGAAACACCATATATTTT. This sequence encodes CASSFENSGNTIYF.